A selection of T cell receptor beta chains follows, all from one sample in a study of cytomegalovirus exposure and HLA in healthy donors. The protocol was immunoSEQ multiplex PCR, while the TCRdb copy is restricted to in-frame clones and leaves out a portion. This sample has approximately 52,000 clones, with 77% found just once. Sequences were obtained from PBMCs. These receptors came from a female donor in good health and CMV-seronegative. The CDR3 runs from the conserved cysteine through the conserved F or W. Fields, in order: V gene, clone size, J gene, D gene, CDR3 length, CDR3 protein, CDR3 DNA. The D gene is left open where the match is weak. The size entry is marked missing in some rows and otherwise reads once, few, many or a size class.

V gene: TRBV19
clone size: -
J gene: TRBJ2-5
D gene: TRBD1
CDR3 length: 14
CDR3 protein: CASSSGTGVETQYF
CDR3 DNA: TGTGCCAGTAGCTCCGGGACAGGGGTCGAGACCCAGTACTTC

V gene: TRBV28
clone size: -
J gene: TRBJ2-5
D gene: TRBD1
CDR3 length: 14
CDR3 protein: CASSHRTGQETQYF
CDR3 DNA: TGTGCCAGCAGTCACCGGACAGGGCAAGAGACCCAGTACTTC

V gene: TRBV5-1
clone size: -
J gene: TRBJ1-2
D gene: -
CDR3 length: 16
CDR3 protein: CASSPAGQENHYGYTF
CDR3 DNA: TGCGCCAGCAGCCCAGCAGGGCAGGAGAATCACTATGGCTACACCTTC

V gene: TRBV18
clone size: -
J gene: TRBJ2-5
D gene: TRBD1
CDR3 length: 15
CDR3 protein: CASSPRTGGVGTQYF
CDR3 DNA: TGTGCCAGCTCACCAAGGACAGGGGGCGTAGGGACCCAGTACTTC

V gene: TRBV9
clone size: few
J gene: TRBJ1-3
D gene: -
CDR3 length: 14
CDR3 protein: CASTQGGAGNTIYF
CDR3 DNA: TGTGCCAGCACCCAAGGAGGGGCCGGTAACACCATATATTTT

V gene: TRBV2
clone size: -
J gene: TRBJ2-7
D gene: TRBD2
CDR3 length: 16
CDR3 protein: CASKRLAGDVAYEQYF
CDR3 DNA: TGTGCCAGCAAAAGGCTAGCGGGAGATGTTGCCTACGAGCAGTACTTC

V gene: TRBV6-1
clone size: -
J gene: TRBJ1-5
D gene: -
CDR3 length: 15
CDR3 protein: CASSEAQGRKQPQHF
CDR3 DNA: TGTGCCAGCAGTGAAGCGCAGGGTAGGAAACAGCCCCAGCATTTT

V gene: TRBV7-2
clone size: once
J gene: TRBJ2-1
D gene: -
CDR3 length: 14
CDR3 protein: CASSLPGSYNEQFF
CDR3 DNA: TGTGCCAGCAGCTTACCCGGGAGTTACAATGAGCAGTTCTTC

V gene: TRBV2
clone size: -
J gene: TRBJ2-5
D gene: TRBD1
CDR3 length: 15
CDR3 protein: CASSRDRTYQETQYF
CDR3 DNA: TGTGCCAGCAGCCGGGACAGAACGTACCAAGAGACCCAGTACTTC

V gene: TRBV27
clone size: -
J gene: TRBJ2-1
D gene: TRBD2
CDR3 length: 16
CDR3 protein: CATAPWDYFSHNEQFF
CDR3 DNA: TGTGCCACAGCACCCTGGGACTACTTTTCCCACAATGAGCAGTTCTTC

V gene: TRBV7-3
clone size: -
J gene: TRBJ1-6
D gene: TRBD1
CDR3 length: 14
CDR3 protein: CASSLKGGNSPLHF
CDR3 DNA: TGTGCCAGCAGCTTAAAAGGGGGCAATTCACCCCTCCACTTT

V gene: TRBV28
clone size: -
J gene: TRBJ1-1
D gene: TRBD1
CDR3 length: 16
CDR3 protein: CASSFEYGTGDTEAFF
CDR3 DNA: TGTGCCAGCAGTTTTGAGTACGGGACAGGGGATACTGAAGCTTTCTTT

V gene: TRBV29-1
clone size: -
J gene: TRBJ2-7
D gene: TRBD2
CDR3 length: 14
CDR3 protein: CSVEPGGDGSEQYF
CDR3 DNA: TGCAGCGTTGAACCCGGGGGGGACGGTTCCGAGCAGTACTTC

V gene: TRBV19
clone size: once
J gene: TRBJ2-2
D gene: TRBD2
CDR3 length: 17
CDR3 protein: CASSIMGGGRNTGELFF
CDR3 DNA: TGTGCCAGTAGTATAATGGGGGGAGGGCGTAACACCGGGGAGCTGTTTTTT

V gene: TRBV7-3
clone size: -
J gene: TRBJ1-1
D gene: -
CDR3 length: 14
CDR3 protein: CASSSQGDHTEAFF
CDR3 DNA: TGTGCCAGCAGCTCACAGGGCGATCACACTGAAGCTTTCTTT

V gene: TRBV9
clone size: -
J gene: TRBJ2-2
D gene: -
CDR3 length: 12
CDR3 protein: CASRSVTGELFF
CDR3 DNA: TGTGCCAGTCGGTCGGTCACCGGGGAGCTGTTTTTT

V gene: TRBV21-1
clone size: once
J gene: TRBJ2-1
D gene: -
CDR3 length: 17
CDR3 protein: CASSKVGPGLAGGEQFF
CDR3 DNA: TGTGCCAGCAGCAAAGTAGGGCCGGGACTAGCGGGAGGTGAGCAGTTCTTC

V gene: TRBV30
clone size: once
J gene: TRBJ2-6
D gene: TRBD1
CDR3 length: 20
CDR3 protein: CAWRGVRDRGAVSGANVLTF
CDR3 DNA: TGTGCCTGGAGAGGAGTCCGGGACAGGGGGGCTGTGTCTGGAGCCAACGTCCTGACTTTC

V gene: TRBV27
clone size: -
J gene: TRBJ2-7
D gene: -
CDR3 length: 15
CDR3 protein: CASSYPGGGLGEQYF
CDR3 DNA: TGTGCCAGCAGTTACCCTGGGGGGGGGCTAGGCGAGCAGTACTTC

V gene: TRBV19
clone size: once
J gene: TRBJ2-1
D gene: TRBD2
CDR3 length: 18
CDR3 protein: CASSRTGTSGRWNNEQFF
CDR3 DNA: TGTGCCAGTAGCAGGACCGGGACTAGCGGGAGGTGGAACAATGAGCAGTTCTTC

V gene: TRBV6-6
clone size: -
J gene: TRBJ1-4
D gene: TRBD1
CDR3 length: 15
CDR3 protein: CASIPGAGGSEKLFF
CDR3 DNA: TGTGCCAGCATTCCCGGGGCAGGGGGTAGCGAAAAACTGTTTTTT

V gene: TRBV25-1
clone size: -
J gene: TRBJ2-3
D gene: TRBD2
CDR3 length: 16
CDR3 protein: CASSDPSGTGRDTQYF
CDR3 DNA: TGTGCCAGCTCAGATCCTAGCGGGACTGGTAGGGATACGCAGTATTTT

V gene: TRBV2
clone size: -
J gene: TRBJ2-1
D gene: TRBD2
CDR3 length: 15
CDR3 protein: CASSRSGTSYNEQFF
CDR3 DNA: TGTGCCAGCAGTAGGAGCGGGACCTCCTACAATGAGCAGTTCTTC

V gene: TRBV4-2
clone size: -
J gene: TRBJ2-3
D gene: -
CDR3 length: 14
CDR3 protein: CASSQETREDTQYF
CDR3 DNA: TGTGCCAGCAGCCAGGAGACTAGGGAGGATACGCAGTATTTT

V gene: TRBV28
clone size: -
J gene: TRBJ2-1
D gene: TRBD1
CDR3 length: 12
CDR3 protein: CASSLSRGEQFF
CDR3 DNA: TGTGCCAGCAGTTTATCCAGGGGGGAGCAGTTCTTC

V gene: TRBV25-1
clone size: once
J gene: TRBJ1-2
D gene: -
CDR3 length: 13
CDR3 protein: CASQGKGNYGYTF
CDR3 DNA: TGTGCCAGTCAGGGGAAGGGGAACTATGGCTACACCTTC

V gene: TRBV5-1
clone size: -
J gene: TRBJ2-5
D gene: TRBD2
CDR3 length: 18
CDR3 protein: CASSLGLLAGGRYETQYF
CDR3 DNA: TGCGCCAGCAGCTTGGGTCTGCTAGCGGGGGGGCGATATGAGACCCAGTACTTC

V gene: TRBV7-9
clone size: -
J gene: TRBJ2-2
D gene: TRBD2
CDR3 length: 15
CDR3 protein: CASGVAGEGTGELFF
CDR3 DNA: TGTGCCAGCGGCGTAGCGGGAGAGGGCACCGGGGAGCTGTTTTTT

V gene: TRBV5-6
clone size: -
J gene: TRBJ2-2
D gene: -
CDR3 length: 15
CDR3 protein: CASRTGSSDSGELFF
CDR3 DNA: TGTGCCAGCAGAACAGGCAGTAGTGACTCCGGGGAGCTGTTTTTT

V gene: TRBV10-3
clone size: few
J gene: TRBJ1-2
D gene: -
CDR3 length: 16
CDR3 protein: CAISGGRAGTSYGYTF
CDR3 DNA: TGTGCCATCAGTGGGGGGAGGGCCGGCACCTCATATGGCTACACCTTC

V gene: TRBV4-1
clone size: -
J gene: TRBJ1-1
D gene: -
CDR3 length: 15
CDR3 protein: CASSYAGWVNTEAFF
CDR3 DNA: TGCGCCAGCAGCTACGCAGGGTGGGTGAACACTGAAGCTTTCTTT

V gene: TRBV29-1
clone size: few
J gene: TRBJ2-7
D gene: TRBD2
CDR3 length: 13
CDR3 protein: CSVTTGLAYEQYF
CDR3 DNA: TGCAGCGTAACCACCGGACTAGCCTACGAGCAGTACTTC

V gene: TRBV10-3
clone size: -
J gene: TRBJ2-3
D gene: -
CDR3 length: 12
CDR3 protein: CAISSGTDTQYF
CDR3 DNA: TGTGCCATCAGCAGCGGCACAGATACGCAGTATTTT

V gene: TRBV9
clone size: few
J gene: TRBJ2-2
D gene: TRBD2
CDR3 length: 16
CDR3 protein: CASSVSRAGGFGELFF
CDR3 DNA: TGTGCCAGCAGCGTATCGAGGGCGGGAGGGTTCGGGGAGCTGTTTTTT

V gene: TRBV29-1
clone size: few
J gene: TRBJ2-7
D gene: TRBD1
CDR3 length: 13
CDR3 protein: CSVPGTGFAEQYF
CDR3 DNA: TGCAGCGTCCCCGGGACAGGGTTCGCCGAGCAGTACTTC

V gene: TRBV7-6
clone size: -
J gene: TRBJ2-5
D gene: TRBD2
CDR3 length: 15
CDR3 protein: CASSLLAGAQETQYF
CDR3 DNA: TGTGCCAGCAGCTTACTAGCGGGAGCACAAGAGACCCAGTACTTC

V gene: TRBV19
clone size: few
J gene: TRBJ2-3
D gene: -
CDR3 length: 15
CDR3 protein: CASSTGSPGTDTQYF
CDR3 DNA: TGTGCCAGTAGTACGGGGTCACCAGGCACAGATACGCAGTATTTT

V gene: TRBV27
clone size: -
J gene: TRBJ2-1
D gene: TRBD2
CDR3 length: 17
CDR3 protein: CASSPSGGGPGYNEQFF
CDR3 DNA: TGTGCCAGCAGCCCCTCCGGGGGGGGGCCAGGATACAATGAGCAGTTCTTC

V gene: TRBV7-8
clone size: -
J gene: TRBJ2-7
D gene: TRBD1
CDR3 length: 14
CDR3 protein: CASSPSRTGYEQYF
CDR3 DNA: TGTGCCAGCAGCCCGTCCCGGACAGGCTACGAGCAGTACTTC

V gene: TRBV5-1
clone size: -
J gene: TRBJ1-2
D gene: -
CDR3 length: 13
CDR3 protein: CASSTGDSYGYTF
CDR3 DNA: TGCGCCAGCAGCACCGGGGACTCCTATGGCTACACCTTC

V gene: TRBV5-1
clone size: -
J gene: TRBJ2-2
D gene: -
CDR3 length: 16
CDR3 protein: CASSFKGQGNTGELFF
CDR3 DNA: TGCGCCAGCAGCTTTAAAGGGCAGGGTAACACCGGGGAGCTGTTTTTT

V gene: TRBV5-1
clone size: -
J gene: TRBJ2-2
D gene: TRBD1
CDR3 length: 14
CDR3 protein: CASKLGTGVGELFF
CDR3 DNA: TGCGCCAGCAAGTTGGGGACAGGGGTTGGGGAGCTGTTTTTT

V gene: TRBV11-2
clone size: -
J gene: TRBJ2-5
D gene: -
CDR3 length: 13
CDR3 protein: CASSLSREETQYF
CDR3 DNA: TGTGCCAGCAGCTTATCAAGAGAGGAGACCCAGTACTTC

V gene: TRBV18
clone size: -
J gene: TRBJ1-4
D gene: -
CDR3 length: 15
CDR3 protein: CASSPQTGKGEKLFF
CDR3 DNA: TGTGCCAGCTCACCACAAACAGGGAAGGGGGAAAAACTGTTTTTT

V gene: TRBV4-1
clone size: -
J gene: TRBJ1-2
D gene: TRBD1
CDR3 length: 16
CDR3 protein: CASSQDPRQGFYGYTF
CDR3 DNA: TGCGCCAGCAGCCAAGACCCTCGACAGGGGTTCTATGGCTACACCTTC

V gene: TRBV7-2
clone size: -
J gene: TRBJ2-1
D gene: TRBD2
CDR3 length: 18
CDR3 protein: CASSLGPRGLASYNEQFF
CDR3 DNA: TGTGCCAGCAGCTTAGGGCCTCGAGGACTAGCGTCCTACAATGAGCAGTTCTTC

V gene: TRBV9
clone size: -
J gene: TRBJ1-2
D gene: -
CDR3 length: 14
CDR3 protein: CASSVAPGATGYTF
CDR3 DNA: TGTGCCAGCAGCGTAGCCCCAGGGGCTACGGGCTACACCTTC

V gene: TRBV29-1
clone size: -
J gene: TRBJ1-1
D gene: TRBD1
CDR3 length: 12
CDR3 protein: CSAGQQNTEAFF
CDR3 DNA: TGCAGCGCGGGACAGCAGAACACTGAAGCTTTCTTT

V gene: TRBV19
clone size: few
J gene: TRBJ1-5
D gene: TRBD1
CDR3 length: 15
CDR3 protein: CASRSGTAGNQPQHF
CDR3 DNA: TGTGCCAGTAGATCCGGGACAGCGGGCAATCAGCCCCAGCATTTT

V gene: TRBV28
clone size: -
J gene: TRBJ2-7
D gene: -
CDR3 length: 12
CDR3 protein: CASSASSYEQYF
CDR3 DNA: TGTGCCAGCAGTGCGAGCTCCTACGAGCAGTACTTC

V gene: TRBV4-3
clone size: -
J gene: TRBJ2-1
D gene: TRBD2
CDR3 length: 16
CDR3 protein: CASSQDPSGDYNEQFF
CDR3 DNA: TGCGCCAGCAGCCAAGATCCTAGCGGGGATTACAATGAGCAGTTCTTC

V gene: TRBV6-6
clone size: -
J gene: TRBJ2-3
D gene: -
CDR3 length: 15
CDR3 protein: CASTPGGGGTDTQYF
CDR3 DNA: TGTGCCAGCACCCCTGGGGGGGGCGGCACAGATACGCAGTATTTT

V gene: TRBV7-2
clone size: -
J gene: TRBJ1-6
D gene: -
CDR3 length: 14
CDR3 protein: CASSLAAGNSPLHF
CDR3 DNA: TGTGCCAGCAGCTTAGCCGCGGGGAATTCACCCCTCCACTTT